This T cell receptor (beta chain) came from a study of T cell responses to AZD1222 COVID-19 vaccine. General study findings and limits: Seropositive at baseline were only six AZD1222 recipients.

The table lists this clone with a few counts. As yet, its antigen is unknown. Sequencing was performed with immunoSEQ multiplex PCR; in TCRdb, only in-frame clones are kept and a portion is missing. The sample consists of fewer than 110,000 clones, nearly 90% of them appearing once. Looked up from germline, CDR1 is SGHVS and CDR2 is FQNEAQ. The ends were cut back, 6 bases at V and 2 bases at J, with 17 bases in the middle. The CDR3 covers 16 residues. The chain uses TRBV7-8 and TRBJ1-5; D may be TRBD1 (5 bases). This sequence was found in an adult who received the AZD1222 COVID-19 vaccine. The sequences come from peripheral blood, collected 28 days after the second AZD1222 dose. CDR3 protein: CASSQRGELGNQPQHF. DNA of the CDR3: TGTGCCAGCAGTCAACGGGGGGAGCTGGGCAATCAGCCCCAGCATTTT.